These T cell receptor beta chains were read from a single sample in a study of T cell repertoires in cytomegalovirus infection. Their cognate antigens are unknown. TCRdb ran MiXCR on the reads and lists one entry per CDR3 protein. In the table there are hundreds of thousands of distinct CDR3 sequences, about 42% of which are singletons. This material consisted of cultured PBMCs, taken from culture after CMV antigen stimulation. These receptors all come from a human donor in good health (CMV status not recorded). Some clones in this sample may be carry-over from other donors' samples. The CDR3 runs from the conserved cysteine through the conserved F or W. Fields, in order: clone size, J gene, V gene, CDR3 protein. Some rows have no size entry. The others give once, few or many, or a class for an expanded clone.

clone size: -; J gene: TRBJ1-6; V gene: TRBV20-1; CDR3 protein: CSASSDMKNSPLHF
clone size: -; J gene: TRBJ1-5; V gene: TRBV19; CDR3 protein: CASSMGRDNQPQHF
clone size: -; J gene: TRBJ2-7; V gene: TRBV2; CDR3 protein: CASSEIPGGEQYF
clone size: few; J gene: TRBJ1-1; V gene: TRBV19; CDR3 protein: CASSIRGYTEAFF
clone size: -; J gene: TRBJ1-2; V gene: TRBV12-3/TRBV12-4; CDR3 protein: CASSLGSANYGYTF
clone size: few; J gene: TRBJ2-3; V gene: TRBV7-2; CDR3 protein: CASSPDPASTDTQYF
clone size: few; J gene: TRBJ2-7; V gene: TRBV11-2; CDR3 protein: CASSLIRRLDEQYF
clone size: -; J gene: TRBJ1-2; V gene: TRBV19; CDR3 protein: CASSAYLNYGYTF
clone size: few; J gene: TRBJ2-3; V gene: TRBV7-2; CDR3 protein: CASSSHGGARTDTQYF
clone size: -; J gene: TRBJ2-7; V gene: TRBV7-6; CDR3 protein: CASSSSTGGEQYF
clone size: -; J gene: TRBJ2-3; V gene: TRBV20-1; CDR3 protein: CSAGRTPPSDTQYF
clone size: -; J gene: TRBJ2-1; V gene: TRBV24-1; CDR3 protein: CATSDPRRAYNEQFF
clone size: -; J gene: TRBJ1-1; V gene: TRBV12-3/TRBV12-4; CDR3 protein: CASSSARNTEAFF
clone size: many; J gene: TRBJ2-2; V gene: TRBV7-2; CDR3 protein: CASSSGTGVFTGELFF
clone size: -; J gene: TRBJ1-6; V gene: TRBV7-8; CDR3 protein: CASSLDSAVGNYNSPLHF
clone size: -; J gene: TRBJ2-7; V gene: TRBV4-1; CDR3 protein: CASSQVGGVSYEQYF
clone size: -; J gene: TRBJ2-3; V gene: TRBV5-3; CDR3 protein: CASSQGYPRTDTQYF
clone size: few; J gene: TRBJ2-7; V gene: TRBV4-1; CDR3 protein: CASSQDVRPGPGYEQYF
clone size: -; J gene: TRBJ2-7; V gene: TRBV7-6; CDR3 protein: CASSLGTQLEQCF
clone size: few; J gene: TRBJ2-4; V gene: TRBV7-2; CDR3 protein: CASSPAGGVDIQYF
clone size: -; J gene: TRBJ1-2; V gene: TRBV7-2; CDR3 protein: CASSTIGMFNYGYTF
clone size: few; J gene: TRBJ2-7; V gene: TRBV7-6; CDR3 protein: CASSTLGYEQYF
clone size: -; J gene: TRBJ1-2; V gene: TRBV2; CDR3 protein: CASSAEGDGYTF
clone size: few; J gene: TRBJ2-4; V gene: TRBV7-2; CDR3 protein: CASSGDPLAKNIQYF
clone size: -; J gene: TRBJ2-1; V gene: TRBV11-2; CDR3 protein: CASSLAGDGTLIF
clone size: few; J gene: TRBJ2-7; V gene: TRBV7-9; CDR3 protein: CASSLPGQGPYEQYF
clone size: -; J gene: TRBJ2-7; V gene: TRBV27; CDR3 protein: CASSFSGVGAKQYF
clone size: many; J gene: TRBJ1-5; V gene: TRBV7-2; CDR3 protein: CASSREDRGSLSNQPQHF
clone size: -; J gene: TRBJ2-7; V gene: TRBV11-2; CDR3 protein: CASSLTRNEQYF
clone size: -; J gene: TRBJ2-3; V gene: TRBV10-3; CDR3 protein: CAISERGRDTQYF
clone size: -; J gene: TRBJ2-1; V gene: TRBV19; CDR3 protein: CASSIVSTSGRVEQFF
clone size: -; J gene: TRBJ2-7; V gene: TRBV27; CDR3 protein: CASSLSRHRTYEQYF
clone size: -; J gene: TRBJ2-3; V gene: TRBV27; CDR3 protein: CASSLTGLAGELSDTQYF
clone size: -; J gene: TRBJ2-1; V gene: TRBV20-1; CDR3 protein: CSTVGVSGDISDF
clone size: -; J gene: TRBJ2-5; V gene: TRBV20-1; CDR3 protein: CSASTSGSRETQYF
clone size: -; J gene: TRBJ2-7; V gene: TRBV10-3; CDR3 protein: CAISVGNSYEQYF
clone size: -; J gene: TRBJ1-5; V gene: TRBV12-3/TRBV12-4; CDR3 protein: CASSNREYQPQHF
clone size: -; J gene: TRBJ1-4; V gene: TRBV7-6; CDR3 protein: CASSLPYSEKLFF
clone size: -; J gene: TRBJ1-1; V gene: TRBV7-9; CDR3 protein: CASSLRQGLIGTEAFF